This TCR beta chain is drawn from a study of control samples from healthy donors and cancer patients. Germline V gene data show CDR1 as SGHVS and CDR2 as FNYEAQ. CDR3 size: 16 residues. V lost 3 bases and J 5 bases, leaving 19 bases between the germline ends. Assay: immunoSEQ multiplex PCR; the TCRdb copy retains only in-frame clones and omits some. The sample lists tens of thousands of clones, about 87% occurring once. Sequenced material: blood. The TCR originated in a woman aged 70-85 years in good health. The chain combines TRBV7-6 with TRBJ1-1, with a possible D match to TRBD1 (6 bases). CDR3 sequence (DNA): TGTGCCAGCAGCTTCTCTGGGGGCCCCTCGGGAACTGAAGCTTTCTTT. Translated: CASSFSGGPSGTEAFF.